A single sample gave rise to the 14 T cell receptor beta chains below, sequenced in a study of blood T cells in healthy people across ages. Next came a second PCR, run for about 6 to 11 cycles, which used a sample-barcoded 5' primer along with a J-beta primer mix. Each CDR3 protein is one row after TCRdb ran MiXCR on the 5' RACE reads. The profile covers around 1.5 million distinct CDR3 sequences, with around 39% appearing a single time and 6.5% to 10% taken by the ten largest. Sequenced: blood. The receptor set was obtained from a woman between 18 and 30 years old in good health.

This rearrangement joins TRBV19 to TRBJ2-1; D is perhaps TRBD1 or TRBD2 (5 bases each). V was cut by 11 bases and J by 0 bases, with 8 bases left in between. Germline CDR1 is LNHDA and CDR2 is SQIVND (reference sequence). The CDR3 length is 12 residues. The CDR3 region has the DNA TGTGCCCTGAGGGGCTCCTACAATGAGCAGTTCTTC. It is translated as CALRGSYNEQFF.

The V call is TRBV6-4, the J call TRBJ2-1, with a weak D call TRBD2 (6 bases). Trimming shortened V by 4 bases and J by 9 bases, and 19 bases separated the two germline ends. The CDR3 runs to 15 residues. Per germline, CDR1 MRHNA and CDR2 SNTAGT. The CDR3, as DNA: TGTGCCAGCAGTGGAGAACTGGGGACTGGTGGTGAGCAGTTCTTC. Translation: CASSGELGTGGEQFF.

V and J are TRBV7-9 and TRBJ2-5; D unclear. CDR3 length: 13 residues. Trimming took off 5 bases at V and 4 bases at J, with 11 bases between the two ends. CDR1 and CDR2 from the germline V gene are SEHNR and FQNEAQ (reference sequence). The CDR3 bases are TGTGCCAGCAGCGCCCCTGGCGGAGAGACCCAGTACTTC. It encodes CASSAPGGETQYF.

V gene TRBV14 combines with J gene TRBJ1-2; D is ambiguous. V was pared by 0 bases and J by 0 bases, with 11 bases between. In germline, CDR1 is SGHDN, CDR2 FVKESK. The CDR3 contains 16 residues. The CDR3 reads CASSQDRADPNYGYTF. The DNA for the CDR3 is TGTGCCAGCAGCCAAGATAGGGCAGACCCTAACTATGGCTACACCTTC.

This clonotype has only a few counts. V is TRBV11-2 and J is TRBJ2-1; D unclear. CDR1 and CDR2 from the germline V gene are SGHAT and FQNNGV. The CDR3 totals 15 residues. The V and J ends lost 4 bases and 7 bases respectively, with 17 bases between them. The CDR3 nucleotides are TGTGCCAGCAGCTCCCAACTTTCTAGGGTTAATGAGCAGTTCTTC. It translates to CASSSQLSRVNEQFF.

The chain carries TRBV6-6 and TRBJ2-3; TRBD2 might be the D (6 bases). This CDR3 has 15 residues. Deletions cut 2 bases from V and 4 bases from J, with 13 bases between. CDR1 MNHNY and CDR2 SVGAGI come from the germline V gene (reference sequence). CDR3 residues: CASSYETGVADTQYF. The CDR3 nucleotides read TGTGCCAGCAGTTACGAAACGGGGGTGGCAGATACGCAGTATTTT.

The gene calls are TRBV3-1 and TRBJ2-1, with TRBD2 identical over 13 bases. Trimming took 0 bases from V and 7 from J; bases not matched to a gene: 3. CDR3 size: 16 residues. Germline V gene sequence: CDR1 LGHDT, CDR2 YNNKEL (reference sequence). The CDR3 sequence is CASSQELAGGRNEQFF. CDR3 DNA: TGTGCCAGCAGCCAAGAACTAGCGGGGGGGCGGAATGAGCAGTTCTTC.

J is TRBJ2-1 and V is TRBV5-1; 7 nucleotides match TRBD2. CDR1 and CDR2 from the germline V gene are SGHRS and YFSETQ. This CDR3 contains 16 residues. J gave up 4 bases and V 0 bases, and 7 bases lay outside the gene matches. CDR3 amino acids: CASSLGGGVGYNEQFF. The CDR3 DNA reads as TGCGCCAGCAGCTTGGGGGGGGGAGTGGGATACAATGAGCAGTTCTTC.

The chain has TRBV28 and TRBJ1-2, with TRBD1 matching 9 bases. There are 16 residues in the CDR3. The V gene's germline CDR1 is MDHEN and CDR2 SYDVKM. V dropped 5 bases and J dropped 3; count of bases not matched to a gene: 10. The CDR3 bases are TGTGCCAGCAGTCCCGCCGGGACAGGGAAGGACTATGGCTACACCTTC. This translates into CASSPAGTGKDYGYTF.

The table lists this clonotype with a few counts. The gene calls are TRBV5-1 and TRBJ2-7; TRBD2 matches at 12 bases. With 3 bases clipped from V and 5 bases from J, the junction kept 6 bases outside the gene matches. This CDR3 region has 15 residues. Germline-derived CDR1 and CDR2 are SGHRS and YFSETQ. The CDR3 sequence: CASSSTSGSFNEQYF. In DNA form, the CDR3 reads TGCGCCAGCAGCTCGACTAGCGGGAGCTTCAACGAGCAGTACTTC.

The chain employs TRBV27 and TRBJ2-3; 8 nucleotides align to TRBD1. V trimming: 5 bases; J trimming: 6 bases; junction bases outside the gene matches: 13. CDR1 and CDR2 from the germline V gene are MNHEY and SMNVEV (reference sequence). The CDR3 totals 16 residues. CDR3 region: CASSKGQGAPHDTQYF. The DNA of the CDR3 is TGTGCCAGCAGTAAAGGGCAGGGGGCCCCCCATGATACGCAGTATTTT.

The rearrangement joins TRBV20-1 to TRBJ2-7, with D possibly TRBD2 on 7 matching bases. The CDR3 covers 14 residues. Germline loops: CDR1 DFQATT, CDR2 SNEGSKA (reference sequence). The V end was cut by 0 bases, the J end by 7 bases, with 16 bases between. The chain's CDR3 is CSAREGGPVREQYF. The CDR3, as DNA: TGCAGTGCTAGAGAGGGGGGGCCCGTTCGTGAGCAGTACTTC.

Here the CDR3 reads CASSLEPGQKYGYTF. CDR3 DNA: TGTGCCAGCAGCTTGGAACCGGGACAGAAATATGGCTACACCTTC. J is TRBJ1-2 and V is TRBV5-4; TRBD1 matches at 7 bases. CDR1 is SGHNT, CDR2 YYREEE, per germline (reference sequence). The CDR3 is 15 residues long. V lost 0 bases, J lost 5 bases, and 7 bases stayed unmatched.

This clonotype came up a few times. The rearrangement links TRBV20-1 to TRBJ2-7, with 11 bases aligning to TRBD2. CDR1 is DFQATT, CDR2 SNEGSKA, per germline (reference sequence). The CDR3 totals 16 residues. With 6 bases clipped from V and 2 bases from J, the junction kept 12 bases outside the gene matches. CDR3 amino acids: CSADKTGTSGTYEQYF. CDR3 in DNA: TGCAGTGCCGATAAAACCGGGACTAGCGGTACCTACGAGCAGTACTTC.